The 10 T cell receptor beta chains below come from one sample, sequenced in a study of regulatory T cells in long-lasting Graves disease. Time point meaning: persistent/refractory GD, antithyroid drugs over 5 years with positive TRAb. Preparation of the TCR library used RNA extracted from PBMCs. Building of the TCR beta libraries involved iRepertoire HTBI primers and Arm-PCR of CDR3 regions. MiXCR was run by TCRdb on the multiplex PCR reads, yielding one entry per CDR3 protein. The profile shows more than 350,000 distinct CDR3 sequences, over 20% of them singletons. The starting material was peripheral blood mononuclear cells (PBMCs), obtained when the disease was refractory, from a patient treated with antithyroid drugs. These receptor sequences come from a female donor with Graves disease.

This clonotype has a handful of counts. The rearrangement uses TRBV2 and TRBJ1-5; D call uncertain. Per germline, CDR1 SNHLY and CDR2 FYNNEI. The V and J ends lost 4 bases and 3 bases respectively, with 7 bases between them. The CDR3 is 13 residues long. Here the CDR3 DNA reads TGTGCCAGCAGTGCGGCAAACAATCAGCCCCAGCATTTT. Amino acid sequence: CASSAANNQPQHF.

This clonotype has a count of ten or more. The chain recombines TRBV2 with TRBJ1-5, with D uncertain. The germline CDR1 and CDR2 sequences are SNHLY and FYNNEI. The CDR3 spans 12 residues. Trimming shortened V by 6 bases and J by 2 bases, and 5 bases separated the two germline ends. The CDR3 region has the DNA TGTGCCAGCAGCGACGGCAATCAGCCCCAGCATTTT. Translated: CASSDGNQPQHF.

This clonotype was recorded at least ten times. The chain joins TRBV2 to TRBJ2-7; 9 bases align to TRBD1. Per germline, CDR1 SNHLY and CDR2 FYNNEI. The CDR3 loop spans 15 amino acids. The trim removed 6 bases at V and 1 base at J, leaving 7 bases unmatched. The CDR3 protein is CASRVTGGLSYEQYF. CDR3 bases: TGTGCCAGCAGGGTGACAGGGGGTTTGTCCTACGAGCAGTACTTC.

The chain couples TRBV20-1 to TRBJ2-7, with 8 bases that match TRBD1. Germline V gene sequence: CDR1 DFQATT, CDR2 SNEGSKA (reference sequence). J was trimmed by 1 base and V by 5 bases; bases with no gene match: 4. The CDR3 is 13 residues long. The CDR3 nucleotides are TGCAGTGCTCTGACAGGGGATTCCTACGAGCAGTACTTC. Translating it yields CSALTGDSYEQYF.

This rearrangement joins TRBV29-1 to TRBJ1-6, with TRBD1 matching over 10 bases. This CDR3 is built from 16 residues. Germline lookup yields CDR1 SQVTM and CDR2 ANQGSEA. The trim removed 5 bases at V and 9 bases at J, leaving 13 bases unmatched. The CDR3 is CSVPCGTGARSSPLHF. DNA for the CDR3: TGCAGCGTTCCATGTGGGACAGGGGCTAGAAGTTCACCCCTCCACTTT.

The chain has TRBV3-1 and TRBJ1-2; unclear D gene. CDR1 and CDR2 from the germline V gene are LGHDT and YNNKEL (reference sequence). The CDR3 is 14 amino acids. V was cut by 1 base and J by 8 bases, with 14 bases left in between. CDR3 sequence reads: CASSQAGSRRGYTF. The CDR3 bases are TGTGCCAGCAGCCAAGCGGGGTCACGGCGGGGCTACACCTTC.

This clonotype came up many times. The rearrangement links TRBV6-1 to TRBJ1-6; D may be TRBD1 (6 bases). The V end lost 5 bases, the J end lost 9 bases, and 17 bases lay between the germline ends. The germline V gene encodes CDR1 MNHNS and CDR2 SASEGT. This CDR3 has 15 residues. DNA of the CDR3: TGTGCCAGCAGTCCCGGGGGCCTCGTTGGTTCACCCCTCCACTTT. Translation: CASSPGGLVGSPLHF.

The CDR3 here is CASSPPPGLSYEQYF. CDR3 nucleotides: TGTGCCAGCAGTCCGCCCCCGGGACTCTCGTACGAGCAGTACTTC. The V call is TRBV28, the J call TRBJ2-7, with D perhaps TRBD2 (6 bases). Germline-derived CDR1 and CDR2 are MDHEN and SYDVKM. The V and J ends lost 5 bases and 4 bases respectively, with 18 bases between them. CDR3 length: 15 residues.

The chain carries TRBV5-8 and TRBJ2-7; no clear D. Germline V gives CDR1 SGHTS, CDR2 YDEGEE. Trimming removed 3 bases from V and 3 bases from J, with 13 bases in between. The CDR3 runs 14 residues. The CDR3 nucleotides read TGTGCCAGCAGCTCCACCCCAATAGGCTACGAGCAGTACTTC. Its translation: CASSSTPIGYEQYF. Complete variable domain (other parts from reference TRBV5-8 and TRBJ2-7): EAGVTQSPTHLIKTRGQQATLRCSPISGHTSVYWYQQALGLGLQFLLWYDEGEERNRGNFPPRFSGRQFPNYSSELNVNALELEDSALYLCASSSTPIGYEQYFGPGTRLTVT.

The chain carries TRBV28 and TRBJ1-1; 7 positions match TRBD1. Per germline, CDR1 MDHEN and CDR2 SYDVKM. The CDR3 runs 17 residues. V gave up 4 bases and J gave up 5 bases; unmatched junction bases: 16. CDR3 amino acids: CASSYGQTGSEGTEAFF. The DNA of the CDR3 is TGTGCCAGCAGTTACGGCCAGACAGGGTCGGAGGGAACTGAAGCTTTCTTT.